Following are 30 T cell receptor beta chains from one sample sequenced in a study of early T cells in non-severe SARS-CoV-2 infection. TCRdb processed the 5' RACE reads anew with MiXCR; each CDR3 protein has one entry. The table shows 55,000 to 65,000 distinct CDR3 sequences, with roughly 16% occurring only once. This sample comprised whole blood, obtained at baseline. The receptors here all came from an adult who was a healthcare worker with PCR-confirmed SARS-CoV-2 infection or an uninfected control (not recorded which).

V is TRBV20-1 and J is TRBJ1-5; D perhaps matches TRBD1 (6 bases). The V gene lost 5 bases and the J gene lost 5 bases, with 13 bases spanning the gap. Germline loops: CDR1 DFQATT, CDR2 SNEGSKA (reference sequence). This CDR3 has 13 residues. The CDR3 sequence is CSASYRDHQPQHF. CDR3 nucleotide sequence: TGCAGTGCTTCCTACAGGGATCATCAGCCCCAGCATTTT.

This clonotype was observed a few times. CDR3 bases: TGTGCCAGCCGGCCGGGGGGGCGATTGAACACTGAAGCTTTCTTT. This translates into CASRPGGRLNTEAFF. V gene TRBV12-3 or TRBV12-4 combines with J gene TRBJ1-1; a weak D match, TRBD1 (6 bases). Trimming left V 8 bases short and J 0 bases short, with 16 bases between. The CDR3 has 15 residues.

This clonotype was recorded a few times. This chain connects TRBV20-1 to TRBJ2-1; D is uncertain. The germline V gene has CDR1 DFQATT and CDR2 SNEGSKA (reference sequence). V was trimmed by 0 bases and J by 9 bases, leaving 9 bases between them. This CDR3 is built from 12 residues. CDR3 nucleotides: TGCAGTGCTAGAGATCTTCTCTCTGAGCAGTTCTTC. Its translation is CSARDLLSEQFF.

The sample holds a few counts of this clonotype. The chain couples TRBV10-2 to TRBJ2-1, with D perhaps TRBD1 (5 bases). The CDR3 has 13 amino acids. Germline V gene data show CDR1 as WSHSY and CDR2 as SAAADI. Trimming removed 5 bases at V and 3 bases at J, with 8 bases between. This CDR3 is CASSQGGYNEQFF. CDR3 bases: TGCGCCAGCAGTCAGGGCGGCTACAATGAGCAGTTCTTC.

The chain couples TRBV5-8 to TRBJ2-1; 9 nucleotides align to TRBD2. Germline V gene lookup returns CDR1 SGHTS and CDR2 YDEGEE. The trim removed 0 bases at V and 2 bases at J, leaving 3 bases unmatched. This CDR3 spans 16 amino acids. The CDR3 loop is CASSLASGGPYNEQFF. Here the CDR3 DNA reads TGTGCCAGCAGCTTGGCCAGCGGGGGGCCCTACAATGAGCAGTTCTTC.

This clonotype was seen at least ten times. The rearrangement links TRBV7-8 to TRBJ2-7; 9 nucleotides match TRBD2. CDR3 length equals 15 residues. Germline CDR1 reads SGHVS; CDR2 reads FQNEAQ. J was trimmed by 3 bases and V by 1 base; bases with no gene match: 4. CDR3 protein: CASSLVASGNYEQYF. The CDR3 DNA is TGTGCCAGCAGCTTAGTAGCTAGCGGGAACTACGAGCAGTACTTC.

V is TRBV18 and J is TRBJ2-3, with TRBD2 identical over 11 bases. Unmatched junction bases numbered 7, after V lost 6 bases and J lost 2 bases. Germline CDR1 is KGHSH and CDR2 is LQKENI. This CDR3 spans 16 amino acids. The chain's CDR3 is CASSPGLAAFTDTQYF. CDR3 coding DNA: TGTGCCAGCTCGCCGGGACTAGCGGCCTTCACAGATACGCAGTATTTT.

The genes are TRBV20-1 and TRBJ1-2; 8 positions agree with TRBD1. Trimming at V came to 6 bases and at J to 4 bases, leaving 4 bases not matched to a gene. Germline V gene data show CDR1 as DFQATT and CDR2 as SNEGSKA (reference sequence). This CDR3 is built from 12 residues. DNA of the CDR3: TGCAGTGCGTCGGACAGGGCCTATGGCTACACCTTC. This translates into CSASDRAYGYTF.

CDR3 in DNA: TGCAGTGCCACCCCGAAGGGGGGGCGCAATGAGCAGTTCTTC. Translation gives CSATPKGGRNEQFF. The rearrangement joins TRBV20-1 to TRBJ2-1, with a tentative D call TRBD2 (7 bases). Trimming removed 6 bases from V and 6 bases from J, with 18 bases in between. Germline V gene sequence: CDR1 DFQATT, CDR2 SNEGSKA (reference sequence). The CDR3 has 14 residues.

In this sample, this clonotype turned up a few times. V is TRBV9 and J is TRBJ2-1, with TRBD2 matching over 10 bases. Germline loops: CDR1 SGDLS, CDR2 YYNGEE. V gave up 2 bases and J gave up 7 bases; unmatched junction bases: 6. This CDR3 has 15 amino acids. CDR3 protein: CASSVSGGAGNEQFF. As DNA, the CDR3 is TGTGCCAGCAGCGTCAGCGGGGGGGCTGGTAATGAGCAGTTCTTC.

This clonotype appeared a few times. This chain connects TRBV20-1 to TRBJ2-7, with 7 bases that match TRBD1. Germline V gene sequence: CDR1 DFQATT, CDR2 SNEGSKA (reference sequence). The CDR3 extends over 12 amino acids. With V trimmed by 5 bases and J by 3 bases, 4 bases remained unmatched. The CDR3 protein is CSALGQDYEQYF. The CDR3 DNA sequence: TGCAGTGCTTTAGGACAGGACTACGAGCAGTACTTC.

This rearrangement joins TRBV18 to TRBJ2-7, with a possible D match to TRBD2 (5 bases). The CDR3 spans 13 residues. Germline V lookup: CDR1 KGHSH, CDR2 LQKENI. V lost 2 bases to trimming and J lost 6 bases, with 11 bases between them. The CDR3: CASSPFREAEQYF. CDR3 nucleotide sequence: TGTGCCAGCTCACCATTCCGGGAAGCCGAGCAGTACTTC.

By proportion, this clonotype is medium-sized. The chain carries TRBV6-1 and TRBJ2-1; TRBD2 aligns across 8 bases. J lost 8 bases, V lost 4 bases, and 10 bases had no gene match. The CDR3 sequence is 15 residues long. The germline gives CDR1 MNHNS, CDR2 SASEGT. The CDR3 bases are TGTGCCAGCAGTGGTCTCAGCGGGAGTATGGATGAGCAGTTCTTC. Translation: CASSGLSGSMDEQFF.

This clonotype was found a few times. V is TRBV2 and J is TRBJ2-3, with D possibly being TRBD1 (6 bases). This CDR3 is built from 14 residues. Trimming shortened V by 2 bases and J by 6 bases, and 12 bases separated the two germline ends. CDR1 SNHLY and CDR2 FYNNEI come from the germline V gene. Written as DNA, the CDR3 is TGTGCCAGCAGTGAAACGTGGGGGCTTGATACGCAGTATTTT. It is translated as CASSETWGLDTQYF.

This clonotype was found a few times. The chain links TRBV11-2 to TRBJ2-1; TRBD2 matches at 9 bases. With 5 bases clipped from V and 5 bases from J, the junction kept 13 bases outside the gene matches. CDR3 length: 17 amino acids. Germline-derived CDR1 and CDR2 are SGHAT and FQNNGV. CDR3 sequence reads: CASSLVSSGELDNEQFF. The CDR3 DNA sequence: TGTGCCAGCAGCCTTGTCTCTAGCGGGGAACTCGACAATGAGCAGTTCTTC.

The V and J genes are TRBV29-1 and TRBJ2-7; no reliable D call. The CDR3 runs 12 residues. The germline gives CDR1 SQVTM, CDR2 ANQGSEA. V was cut by 5 bases and J by 3 bases, with 11 bases left in between. CDR3 residues: CSVLIPSYEQYF. CDR3 bases: TGCAGCGTTTTAATTCCGAGCTACGAGCAGTACTTC.

The genes are TRBV28 and TRBJ2-7; 9 bases map to TRBD1. V shed 5 bases, J shed 4 bases, and the junction held 9 bases outside the gene matches. Germline V gene lookup returns CDR1 MDHEN and CDR2 SYDVKM. The CDR3 sequence is 15 residues long. CDR3 in amino acids: CASSPDRGGRYEQYF. CDR3 nucleotide sequence: TGTGCCAGCAGTCCGGACAGGGGAGGGCGGTACGAGCAGTACTTC.

Ten or more counts support this clonotype. The chain employs TRBV12-3 or TRBV12-4 and TRBJ2-1; 12 bases align to TRBD2. The CDR3 loop spans 15 amino acids. V dropped 1 base and J dropped 6; count of bases not matched to a gene: 1. The CDR3 sequence is CASSLGLAGANEQFF. For the CDR3, the DNA is TGTGCCAGCAGTTTAGGACTAGCGGGAGCCAATGAGCAGTTCTTC.

The chain is built from TRBV5-1 and TRBJ2-7; TRBD1 matches at 9 bases. The V and J ends lost 0 bases and 1 base, in that order; junction bases with no gene match: 5. The length of the CDR3 is 16 residues. Germline V gives CDR1 SGHRS, CDR2 YFSETQ. The DNA for the CDR3 is TGCGCCAGCAGCTTGGCTGGGGGGACAGGGTCCTACGAGCAGTACTTC. It translates to CASSLAGGTGSYEQYF.

The chain combines TRBV10-1 with TRBJ1-3; D remains unclear. The V gene's germline CDR1 is WNHNN and CDR2 SYGVQD (reference sequence). The V gene lost 3 bases and the J gene lost 4 bases, with 10 bases spanning the gap. The CDR3 loop spans 14 amino acids. In DNA form, the CDR3 reads TGCGCCAGCAGTGACGGGAAGCCAGGAAACACCATATATTTT. This encodes CASSDGKPGNTIYF.

The V and J genes are TRBV12-3 or TRBV12-4 and TRBJ2-6, with 9 bases matching TRBD1. The CDR3 totals 16 residues. Unmatched junction bases numbered 3, after V lost 6 bases and J lost 0 bases. The CDR3 DNA is TGTGCCAGCAGGGGACAGGGTCTCTCTGGGGCCAACGTCCTGACTTTC. This translates into CASRGQGLSGANVLTF.

The V call is TRBV27, the J call TRBJ2-7, with 8 bases that match TRBD2. The V gene end was trimmed by 4 bases and the J gene end by 4 bases; junction bases not matched to a gene: 3. Germline values: CDR1 MNHEY, CDR2 SMNVEV (reference sequence). The CDR3 spans 13 residues. This CDR3 reads CASSWTSRYEQYF. In DNA, the CDR3 is TGTGCCAGCAGTTGGACTAGCAGGTACGAGCAGTACTTC.

As DNA, the CDR3 is TGTGCCAGCAGCTTGTTGGCCGGGACAATGCAAGAGACCCAGTACTTC. Amino acid sequence: CASSLLAGTMQETQYF. This chain joins TRBV11-2 and TRBJ2-5, with a weak D call TRBD1 (6 bases). Germline V CDR1 and CDR2: SGHAT, FQNNGV. The V and J ends lost 3 bases and 2 bases respectively, with 16 bases between them. CDR3 length: 16 residues.

Only a few counts were recorded for this clonotype. This rearrangement joins TRBV6-1 to TRBJ2-7; D is tentatively TRBD1 or TRBD2 (5 bases each). Germline V gene lookup returns CDR1 MNHNS and CDR2 SASEGT. The ends were cut back, 6 bases at V and 7 bases at J, with 16 bases in the middle. The CDR3 consists of 13 residues. In DNA form, the CDR3 reads TGTGCCAGCAGCACCATGGGGGTTGGGGAGCAGTACTTC. It is translated as CASSTMGVGEQYF.

This clonotype was counted a few times. The V gene is TRBV3-1, the J gene TRBJ1-1; D is unresolved. Germline CDR1 LGHDT, CDR2 YNNKEL (reference sequence). Trimming removed 3 bases from V and 5 bases from J, with 10 bases in between. This CDR3 is built from 13 residues. CDR3 nucleotide sequence: TGTGCCAGCAGCCATTTACGAGGTACTGAAGCTTTCTTT. Its protein is CASSHLRGTEAFF. The variable domain in full, with the rest retrieved from reference TRBV3-1 and TRBJ1-1, is DTAVSQTPKYLVTQMGNDKSIKCEQNLGHDTMYWYKQDSKKFLKIMFSYNNKELIINETVPNRFSPKSPDKAHLNLHINSLELGDSAVYFCASSHLRGTEAFFGQGTRLTVV.

This rearrangement joins TRBV5-6 to TRBJ2-1, with 11 nucleotides matching TRBD2. Germline V gene sequence: CDR1 SGHDT, CDR2 YYEEEE. The CDR3 has 15 residues. V shed 0 bases, J shed 4 bases, and the junction held 0 bases outside the gene matches. The CDR3 bases are TGTGCCAGCAGCTTGGGACTAGCGGGATACAATGAGCAGTTCTTC. Amino acid sequence: CASSLGLAGYNEQFF.

This clonotype was picked up a small number of times. V gene TRBV28 combines with J gene TRBJ1-2, with D tentatively TRBD1 (6 bases). The germline V gene encodes CDR1 MDHEN and CDR2 SYDVKM. Trimming stripped 1 base from V and 6 bases from J, with 15 bases between. The CDR3 covers 15 residues. The CDR3 nucleotides read TGTGCCAGCAGTTTATCCAGGGGATCCACGAATGGCTACACCTTC. It translates to CASSLSRGSTNGYTF.

V and J are TRBV4-1 and TRBJ1-2; 7 bases align to TRBD1. The CDR3 is made up of 15 amino acids. The V gene's germline CDR1 is MGHRA and CDR2 YSYEKL. The J segment lost 5 bases and the V segment lost 6 bases, leaving 12 bases of the junction unmatched. The CDR3 sequence: CASRNQARGIYGYTF. The CDR3 DNA sequence: TGCGCCAGCAGGAACCAAGCCAGGGGGATTTATGGCTACACCTTC.

The V gene is TRBV28, the J gene TRBJ2-5; 8 nucleotides align to TRBD2. Germline V CDR1 and CDR2: MDHEN, SYDVKM. The CDR3 runs to 15 residues. V lost 6 bases, J lost 5 bases, and 11 bases stayed unmatched. CDR3 protein: CASRPTSGGGETQYF. The CDR3 DNA is TGTGCCAGCAGGCCTACTAGCGGAGGAGGGGAGACCCAGTACTTC.

The chain couples TRBV2 to TRBJ2-1, with D unclear. Per the germline V gene, CDR1 is SNHLY and CDR2 is FYNNEI. V was trimmed by 4 bases and J by 4 bases, leaving 5 bases between them. This CDR3 region has 12 residues. DNA for the CDR3: TGTGCCAGCAGTGGCTATTACAATGAGCAGTTCTTC. This encodes CASSGYYNEQFF.